This TCR beta chain was observed in a study of blood T cell repertoires in COVID-19. The germline gives CDR1 SGHDT, CDR2 YYEEEE. V gave up 6 bases and J gave up 1 base, with 15 bases separating them. The CDR3 is 15 amino acids. Original processing notes: Reference gene primer amplification gave nucleated cell count estimates. Data came from immunoSEQ multiplex PCR; TCRdb stores just in-frame clones and leaves some out. The DNA was the basis for D and trimming; V, J and clone size are from that table. The sample yields some 260,000 clones, about 90% seen once. The receptor was isolated from a woman aged 65 to 85 with COVID-19, enrolled during active disease. Sample: peripheral blood. The J gene is TRBJ2-3, the V gene TRBV5-6, with a weak D call TRBD1 (6 bases). The CDR3 here is CASNQRDTGTDTQYF. DNA for the CDR3: TGTGCCAGCAACCAGAGGGACACTGGCACAGATACGCAGTATTTT.